This TCR beta chain was profiled in a study of T cells after yellow fever vaccination. V was cut by 2 bases and J by 0 bases, with 16 bases left in between. CDR3 length equals 17 residues. The germline V gene encodes CDR1 SEHNR and CDR2 FQNEAQ (reference sequence). Points from the study as a whole: The study re-detected most primary-vaccination clones after the booster (around 96% CD4, roughly 91% CD8).

TCR cDNA was made by 5'RACE template switching, adding a universal primer site and UMIs. TCRdb reprocessed the 5' RACE reads via MiXCR and lists one record per CDR3 protein. The sample has 50,000 or so distinct CDR3 sequences, less than 8% seen once. This clonotype has just a few counts. The sequencing used CD8+ T cells not binding an NS4B(214-222) dextramer, sorted from PBMCs, collected around 45 days after the first yellow fever vaccination. The genes are TRBV7-9 and TRBJ1-1; no clear D. The receptor was derived from a man aged 18 to 35 who received the YFV17D yellow fever vaccine. CDR3 in DNA: TGTGCCAGCAGCTTAAGTCGAGGGCTGTCGATGAACACTGAAGCTTTCTTT. The encoded protein is CASSLSRGLSMNTEAFF.